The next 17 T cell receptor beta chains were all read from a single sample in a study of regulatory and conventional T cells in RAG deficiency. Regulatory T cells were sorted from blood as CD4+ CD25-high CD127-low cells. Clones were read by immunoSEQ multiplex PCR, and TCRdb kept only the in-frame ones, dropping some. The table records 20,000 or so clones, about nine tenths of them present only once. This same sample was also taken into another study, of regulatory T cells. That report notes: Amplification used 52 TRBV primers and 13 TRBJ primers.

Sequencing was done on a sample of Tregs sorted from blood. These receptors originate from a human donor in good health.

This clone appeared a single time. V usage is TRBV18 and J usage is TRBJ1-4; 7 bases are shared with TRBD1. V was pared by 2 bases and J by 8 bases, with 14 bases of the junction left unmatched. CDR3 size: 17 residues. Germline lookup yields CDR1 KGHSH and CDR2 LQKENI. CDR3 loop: CASSPRGKTGLEEKLFF. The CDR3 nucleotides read TGTGCCAGCTCACCAAGGGGCAAGACAGGGTTGGAAGAAAAACTGTTTTTT. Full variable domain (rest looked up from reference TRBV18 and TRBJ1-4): NAGVMQNPRHLVRRRGQEARLRCSPMKGHSHVYWYRQLPEEGLKFMVYLQKENIIDESGMPKERFSAEFPKEGPSILRIQQVVRGDSAAYFCASSPRGKTGLEEKLFFGSGTQLSVL.

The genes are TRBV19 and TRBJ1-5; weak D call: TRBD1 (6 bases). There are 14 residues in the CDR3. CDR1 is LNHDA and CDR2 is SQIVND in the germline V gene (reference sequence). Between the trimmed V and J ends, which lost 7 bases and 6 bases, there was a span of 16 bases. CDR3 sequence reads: CASTKGEFSQPQHF. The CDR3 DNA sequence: TGTGCCAGTACGAAGGGGGAATTTAGTCAGCCCCAGCATTTT. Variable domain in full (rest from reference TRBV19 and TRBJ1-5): DGGITQSPKYLFRKEGQNVTLSCEQNLNHDAMYWYRQDPGQGLRLIYYSQIVNDFQKGDIAEGYSVSREKKESFPLTVTSAQKNPTAFYLCASTKGEFSQPQHFGDGTRLSIL.

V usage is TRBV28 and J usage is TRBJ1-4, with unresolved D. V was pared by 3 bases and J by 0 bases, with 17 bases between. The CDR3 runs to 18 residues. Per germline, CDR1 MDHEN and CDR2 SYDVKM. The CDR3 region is CASSLGRPLVATNEKLFF. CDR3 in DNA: TGTGCCAGCAGTTTGGGCAGGCCGTTAGTTGCAACTAATGAAAAACTGTTTTTT. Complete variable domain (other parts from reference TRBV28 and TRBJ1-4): DVKVTQSSRYLVKRTGEKVFLECVQDMDHENMFWYRQDPGLGLRLIYFSYDVKMKEKGDIPEGYSVSREKKERFSLILESASTNQTSMYLCASSLGRPLVATNEKLFFGSGTQLSVL.

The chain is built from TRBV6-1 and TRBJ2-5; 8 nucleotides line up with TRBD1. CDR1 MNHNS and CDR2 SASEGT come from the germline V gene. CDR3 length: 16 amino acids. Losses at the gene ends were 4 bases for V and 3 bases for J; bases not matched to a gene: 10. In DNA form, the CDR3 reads TGTGCCAGCAGTGCCGACAGGGGACGGGTTAAAGAGACCCAGTACTTC. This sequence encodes CASSADRGRVKETQYF.

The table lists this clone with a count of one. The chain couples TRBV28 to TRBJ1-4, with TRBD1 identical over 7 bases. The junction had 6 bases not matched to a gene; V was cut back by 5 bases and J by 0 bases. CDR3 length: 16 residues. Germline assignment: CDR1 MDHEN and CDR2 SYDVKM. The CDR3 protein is CASSAGGTATNEKLFF. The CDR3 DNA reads TGTGCCAGCAGTGCAGGCGGGACAGCAACTAATGAAAAACTGTTTTTT. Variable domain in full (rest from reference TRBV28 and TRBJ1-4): DVKVTQSSRYLVKRTGEKVFLECVQDMDHENMFWYRQDPGLGLRLIYFSYDVKMKEKGDIPEGYSVSREKKERFSLILESASTNQTSMYLCASSAGGTATNEKLFFGSGTQLSVL.

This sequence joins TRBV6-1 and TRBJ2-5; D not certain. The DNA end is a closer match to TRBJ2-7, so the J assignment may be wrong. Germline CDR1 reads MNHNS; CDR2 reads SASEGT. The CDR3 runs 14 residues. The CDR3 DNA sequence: TGTGCCAGCAGTGAAGCTGTCAAAGTCTACGAGCAGTACTTC. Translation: CASSEAVKVYEQYF.

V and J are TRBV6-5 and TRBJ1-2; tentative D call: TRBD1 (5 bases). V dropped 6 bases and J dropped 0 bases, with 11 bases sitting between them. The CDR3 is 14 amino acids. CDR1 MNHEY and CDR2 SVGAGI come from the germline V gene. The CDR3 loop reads CASRGRGSNYGYTF. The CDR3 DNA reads TGTGCCAGCAGGGGGCGGGGGTCTAACTATGGCTACACCTTC.

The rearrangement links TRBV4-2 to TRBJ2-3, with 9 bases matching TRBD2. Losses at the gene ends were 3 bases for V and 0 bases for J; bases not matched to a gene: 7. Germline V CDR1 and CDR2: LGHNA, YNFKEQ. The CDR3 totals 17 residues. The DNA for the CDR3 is TGTGCCAGCAGCCAGAGACCGACTAGCGGCAGCACAGATACGCAGTATTTT. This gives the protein CASSQRPTSGSTDTQYF.

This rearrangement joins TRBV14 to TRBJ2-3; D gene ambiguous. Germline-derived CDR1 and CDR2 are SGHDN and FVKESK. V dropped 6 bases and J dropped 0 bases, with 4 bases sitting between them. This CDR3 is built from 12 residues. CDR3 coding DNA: TGTGCCAGCAGACGAAGCACAGATACGCAGTATTTT. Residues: CASRRSTDTQYF.

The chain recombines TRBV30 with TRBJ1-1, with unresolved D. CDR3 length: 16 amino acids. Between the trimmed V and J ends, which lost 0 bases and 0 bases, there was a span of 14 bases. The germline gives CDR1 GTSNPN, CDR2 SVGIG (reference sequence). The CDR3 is CAWSVGSASLNTEAFF. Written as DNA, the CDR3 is TGTGCCTGGAGTGTAGGCAGTGCTTCGTTGAACACTGAAGCTTTCTTT.

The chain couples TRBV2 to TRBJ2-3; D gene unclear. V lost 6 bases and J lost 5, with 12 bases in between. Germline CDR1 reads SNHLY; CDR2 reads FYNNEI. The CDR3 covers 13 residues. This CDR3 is CASSGTNGDTQYF. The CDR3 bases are TGTGCCAGCAGCGGTACGAATGGAGATACGCAGTATTTT.

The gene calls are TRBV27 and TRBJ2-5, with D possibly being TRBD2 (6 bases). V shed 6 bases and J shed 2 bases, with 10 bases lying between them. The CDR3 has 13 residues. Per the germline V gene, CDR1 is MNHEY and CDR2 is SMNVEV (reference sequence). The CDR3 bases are TGTGCCAGCAGAAACAGCGGGCAAGAGACCCAGTACTTC. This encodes CASRNSGQETQYF.

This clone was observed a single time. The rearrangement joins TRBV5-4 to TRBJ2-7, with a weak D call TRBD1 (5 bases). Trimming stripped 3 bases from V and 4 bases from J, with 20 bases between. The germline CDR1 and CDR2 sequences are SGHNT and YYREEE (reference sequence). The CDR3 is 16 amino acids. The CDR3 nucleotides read TGTGCCAGCAGCTCAAAACGAACTGGGCAGGGTTACGAGCAGTACTTC. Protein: CASSSKRTGQGYEQYF.

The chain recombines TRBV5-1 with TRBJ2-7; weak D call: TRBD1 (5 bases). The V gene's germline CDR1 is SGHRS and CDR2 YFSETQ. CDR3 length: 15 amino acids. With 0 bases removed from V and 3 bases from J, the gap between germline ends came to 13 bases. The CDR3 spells CASSLVADTGYEQYF. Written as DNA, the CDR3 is TGCGCCAGCAGCTTGGTTGCGGACACCGGCTACGAGCAGTACTTC.

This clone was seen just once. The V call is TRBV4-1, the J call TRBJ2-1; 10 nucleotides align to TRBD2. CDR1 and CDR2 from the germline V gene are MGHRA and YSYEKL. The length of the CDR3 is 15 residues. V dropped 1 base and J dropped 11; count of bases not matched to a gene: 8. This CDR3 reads CASSQAPQLAGKQFF. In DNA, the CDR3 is TGCGCCAGCAGCCAAGCTCCACAACTAGCGGGAAAGCAGTTCTTC.

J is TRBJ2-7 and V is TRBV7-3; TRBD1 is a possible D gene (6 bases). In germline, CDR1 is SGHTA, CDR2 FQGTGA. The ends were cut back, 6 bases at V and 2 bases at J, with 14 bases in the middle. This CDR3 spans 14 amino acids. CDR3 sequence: CASSSGVPPYEQYF. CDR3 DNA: TGTGCCAGCAGTTCAGGGGTCCCTCCCTACGAGCAGTACTTC.

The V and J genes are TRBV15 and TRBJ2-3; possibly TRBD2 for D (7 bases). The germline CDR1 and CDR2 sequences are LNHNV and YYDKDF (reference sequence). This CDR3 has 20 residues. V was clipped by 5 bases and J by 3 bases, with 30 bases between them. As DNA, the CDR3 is TGTGCCACCAGCGACCGGGGGGCGGGAGCTGGTCTAGGGTGGACAGATACGCAGTATTTT. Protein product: CATSDRGAGAGLGWTDTQYF.